The entry below describes one T cell receptor (beta chain). Its antigen is unidentified. Treatment of the sample: around 19 received Ad26.COV2.S at low or high dose, single or two shots; about 5 received placebo; per-sample allocation not given. Vaccine and placebo recipients were sampled on day 63 after the first injection. This entry belongs to a study of Ad26.COV2.S vaccination and SARS-CoV-2 variants. Broader study findings: Substantial breadth was reportedly displayed by spike-specific CD8+ and CD4+ T cell responses after vaccination. Comparable non-spike TCR breadth was observed in vaccine and placebo recipients.

The CDR3 has 16 amino acids. The germline CDR1 and CDR2 sequences are SGDLS and YYNGEE. Trimming left V 4 bases short and J 0 bases short, with 14 bases between. Only in-frame clones appear in the TCRdb table, and some are missing; sequencing was by immunoSEQ multiplex PCR. The sample records 350,000 to 600,000 clones, about 88% being singletons. J is TRBJ1-3 and V is TRBV9; D is unclear. The material was peripheral blood, obtained in a trial of Ad26.COV2.S vaccine versus placebo. The source is a person aged 18-60 years who received the Ad26.COV2.S COVID-19 vaccine or a placebo. Here the CDR3 reads CASSTGGRSSGNTIYF. The CDR3 DNA reads as TGTGCCAGCAGCACCGGTGGCCGGAGCTCTGGAAACACCATATATTTT.